The 17 T cell receptor beta chains below were found in one sample sequenced in a study of PD-1 blockade in classical Hodgkin lymphoma. This table comes from immunoSEQ multiplex PCR, and its TCRdb copy is limited to in-frame clones, with some not included. The sample yields about 24,000 clones, less than 90% seen once. Autologous stem cell transplantation was followed by relapse in every patient, and brentuximab vedotin exposure varied. Purification of CD4+ T cells from thawed PBMCs was achieved by magnetic negative selection. The material was CD4+ T cells from blood, obtained at baseline. The receptors were sampled from a human donor with classical Hodgkin lymphoma.

This clone was recorded only once. The rearrangement links TRBV28 to TRBJ2-2, with no clear D. The V gene lost 8 bases and the J gene lost 0 bases, with 13 bases spanning the gap. Germline loops: CDR1 MDHEN, CDR2 SYDVKM. The CDR3 covers 15 residues. The CDR3: CASGVPAANTGELFF. The CDR3 DNA reads TGTGCCAGCGGAGTGCCCGCCGCGAACACCGGGGAGCTGTTTTTT.

The V call is TRBV11-2, the J call TRBJ1-4; D is possibly TRBD1 (6 bases). V gave up 6 bases and J gave up 4 bases, with 15 bases separating them. CDR3 length: 15 amino acids. CDR1 SGHAT and CDR2 FQNNGV come from the germline V gene. This CDR3 reads CASRGATGRNEKLFF. The CDR3 bases are TGTGCCAGCAGGGGGGCGACAGGACGTAATGAAAAACTGTTTTTT. Complete variable domain (other parts from reference TRBV11-2 and TRBJ1-4): EAGVAQSPRYKIIEKRQSVAFWCNPISGHATLYWYQQILGQGPKLLIQFQNNGVVDDSQLPKDRFSAERLKGVDSTLKIQPAKLEDSAVYLCASRGATGRNEKLFFGSGTQLSVL.

The chain combines TRBV6-5 with TRBJ2-7, with D perhaps being TRBD1 or TRBD2 (5 bases each). Germline V gene sequence: CDR1 MNHEY, CDR2 SVGAGI. The V end lost 0 bases, the J end lost 7 bases, and 19 bases lay between the germline ends. The CDR3 extends over 16 amino acids. In nucleotides, the CDR3 is TGTGCCAGCAGTTACTCGAGCGCCTTCGGGGCTGGGGAGCAGTACTTC. Its translation: CASSYSSAFGAGEQYF.

The rearrangement uses TRBV7-2 and TRBJ2-3; D may be TRBD1 or TRBD2 (5 bases each). V was clipped by 5 bases and J by 5 bases, with 14 bases between them. Germline CDR1 is SGHTA and CDR2 is FQGNSA. This CDR3 spans 14 amino acids. CDR3 in amino acids: CASSPKWGLDTQYF. As DNA, the CDR3 is TGTGCCAGCAGCCCAAAGTGGGGGTTAGATACGCAGTATTTT.

The chain links TRBV5-1 to TRBJ2-1, with 7 bases matching TRBD2. This CDR3 contains 14 residues. The trim removed 2 bases at V and 7 bases at J, leaving 6 bases unmatched. Germline V gene lookup returns CDR1 SGHRS and CDR2 YFSETQ. DNA of the CDR3: TGCGCCAGCAGCTTCCAGGGAGGGGTTAATGAGCAGTTCTTC. Its translation: CASSFQGGVNEQFF.

The chain joins TRBV29-1 to TRBJ2-1; D uncertain. There are 10 residues in the CDR3. V lost 5 bases to trimming and J lost 6 bases, with 5 bases between them. Germline-derived CDR1 and CDR2 are SQVTM and ANQGSEA. The CDR3 coding sequence is TGCAGCGTTACCCTCAATGAGCAGTTCTTC. It codes for CSVTLNEQFF.

The gene calls are TRBV7-2 and TRBJ1-5; D is unresolved. Germline loops: CDR1 SGHTA, CDR2 FQGNSA. This CDR3 is built from 12 residues. V gave up 3 bases and J gave up 4 bases, with 4 bases separating them. CDR3 sequence: CASSFVNQPQHF. The CDR3, as DNA: TGTGCCAGCAGCTTCGTAAATCAGCCCCAGCATTTT.

The chain uses TRBV23-1 and TRBJ1-5; 7 bases are a match to TRBD1. TRBV23-1 is reported as an ORF; its role is uncertain. This CDR3 region has 15 residues. Unmatched junction bases numbered 4, after V lost 4 bases and J lost 1 base. The CDR3 protein is CASSPDRWSNQPQHF. DNA for the CDR3: TGCGCCAGCAGTCCGGACAGGTGGAGCAATCAGCCCCAGCATTTT.

The rearrangement links TRBV10-3 to TRBJ2-3; TRBD2 aligns across 7 bases. In germline, CDR1 is ENHRY, CDR2 SYGVKD. This CDR3 region has 14 residues. The V segment lost 10 bases and the J segment 2 bases; nucleotides outside the gene matches: 9. CDR3 DNA sequence: TGTGCCACCGGTCCGCGGGGGAACACAGATACGCAGTATTTT. The encoded protein is CATGPRGNTDTQYF.

This clone showed up just a few times. CDR3 region: CASSSGVSPAETQYF. The CDR3 coding sequence is TGTGCCAGCAGCTCTGGGGTCTCCCCGGCCGAGACCCAGTACTTC. The chain recombines TRBV7-8 with TRBJ2-5, with D unclear. This CDR3 is 15 amino acids long. Deletions cut 4 bases from V and 5 bases from J, with 17 bases between. Looked up from germline, CDR1 is SGHVS and CDR2 is FQNEAQ.

This clone was seen more than once but under ten times. The genes are TRBV29-1 and TRBJ1-1; 7 nucleotides align to TRBD1. The trim removed 4 bases at V and 3 bases at J, leaving 8 bases unmatched. CDR3 length: 14 amino acids. Germline CDR1 and CDR2: SQVTM and ANQGSEA. The CDR3, as DNA: TGCAGCGTTGCATTGGGACAGACAGACACTGAAGCTTTCTTT. It encodes CSVALGQTDTEAFF.

The chain joins TRBV5-1 to TRBJ1-1; possible D gene TRBD1, 5 bases. The CDR3 has 13 residues. Trimming shortened V by 4 bases and J by 5 bases, and 12 bases separated the two germline ends. Germline CDR1 SGHRS, CDR2 YFSETQ. The CDR3 DNA reads as TGCGCCAGCAGCCCTCAGGGCAGGACTGAAGCTTTCTTT. Protein product: CASSPQGRTEAFF.

The chain carries TRBV15 and TRBJ1-1, with 9 nucleotides matching TRBD1. The CDR3 runs to 16 residues. Per the germline V gene, CDR1 is LNHNV and CDR2 is YYDKDF (reference sequence). J gave up 2 bases and V 0 bases, and 4 bases lay outside the gene matches. The CDR3 coding sequence is TGTGCCACCAGCAGAGATTGGACAGGGGTTAACACTGAAGCTTTCTTT. As protein: CATSRDWTGVNTEAFF.

The V and J genes are TRBV28 and TRBJ2-7; D perhaps matches TRBD2 (5 bases). This CDR3 is 15 amino acids long. Germline V CDR1 and CDR2: MDHEN, SYDVKM. V lost 4 bases and J lost 2, with 15 bases in between. Written as DNA, the CDR3 is TGTGCCAGCAGTTCACCGGGGATGGTCACCTACGAGCAGTACTTC. This encodes CASSSPGMVTYEQYF.

The chain employs TRBV6-5 and TRBJ1-6; D is undetermined. Germline loops: CDR1 MNHEY, CDR2 SVGAGI. Between the trimmed V and J ends, which lost 0 bases and 8 bases, there was a span of 11 bases. The CDR3 covers 15 residues. The CDR3, as DNA: TGTGCCAGCAGTTACTCGAGAGTGATGGATTCACCCCTCCACTTT. It encodes CASSYSRVMDSPLHF.

The table lists this clone with a count of one. The junction differs from germline at one of its ends, possibly a read error. The sample has other DNA sequences that encode this CDR3 too. V usage is TRBV5-1 and J usage is TRBJ1-1; maybe TRBD1 (5 bases). Germline CDR1 SGHRS, CDR2 YFSETQ. The CDR3 length is 18 residues. The CDR3 sequence: CASSLAKFGATSRQRAFF. The CDR3 DNA follows: TGCGCCAGCAGCTTGGCCAAATTCGGGGCTACAAGTCGCCAGCGGGCTTTTTTT.

V gene TRBV9 combines with J gene TRBJ1-4, with D perhaps matching TRBD1 (5 bases). This CDR3 is built from 14 residues. Trimming took off 4 bases at V and 3 bases at J, with 10 bases between the two ends. CDR1 SGDLS and CDR2 YYNGEE come from the germline V gene. The CDR3, as DNA: TGTGCCAGCAGCCGCTGGGGGGCTAATGAAAAACTGTTTTTT. Its translation: CASSRWGANEKLFF.